This T cell receptor (beta chain) was captured in a study of T cell repertoires in cytomegalovirus infection (dated by TCRdb to the late 2010s). At the level of the whole study: The peptide stimulations were aimed at well-studied HLA-B-restricted epitopes as well as recently identified HLA-C-restricted CMV epitopes, whose presentation resists viral immunomodulation. Donor HLA type was relevant to the analysis, as public TCR beta signatures indicated carriage of CMV infection together with the matching HLA type. Here is what the overall study found, with its caveats: Carriers of CMV infection plus the relevant HLA type were discriminated by the cumulative frequency of public TCR beta family members in the study cohort and in an independent roughly 400-donor cohort. In the ex vivo response, HLA-C-restricted CMV-specific TCR beta clonotypes were dominant, and in two of eight donors the single most frequent clonotype came from this HLA-C-restricted group.

The germline V gene provides CDR1 SGHVS and CDR2 FQNEAQ. The CDR3 contains 13 residues, cysteine and phenylalanine counted. Only the CDR3 DNA stays, 39 bases, in frame from base 1. V is trimmed back by 4 bases and J by 5 bases, and the junction contains 1 base that no gene match accounts for. The treatment or condition label, read with the paper, signifies: in vitro stimulation with specific CMV peptide epitopes to enrich CMV-specific T cells. This clonotype appeared many times. This receptor's antigen is unknown. Base quality data are lacking; no much larger clone is found one base away. Sequenced using an Illumina HiSeq 1500. TCRdb handled the public reads itself, with Q25 trimming in fastp and clone calling in MiXCR, and kept productive beta chains. Each entry merges the rows of one CDR3 protein and shows their most common DNA and genes. The sample table shows nearly 700,000 distinct CDR3 sequences, and around 32% are seen once. About 20% of the sample lies in the top ten.

This sequence originates from a human donor in good health (CMV status not recorded). Some clones in this sample may be carry-over from other donors' samples. Source: cultured PBMCs, taken from culture after CMV antigen stimulation. Rearrangement joined TRBV7-8 to TRBJ2-7; TRBD2 aligns with 11 central bases. The CDR3 corresponds to CASSSGLADEQYF. The sequence in DNA is TGTGCCAGCAGCTCGGGACTAGCGGACGAGCAGTACTTC.